This TCR beta chain derives from a study of molecular identifiers for immune sequencing clone quantification. Whole-study results and caveats: Clonotypes surpassing 20 RNA copies contained over 98% of effector molecules, versus under 1% in naive cells.

To note about this clonotype: Its antigen remains unknown. Since a much larger clone is just one base distant, this may be a read error.

TCRdb fed the PCR reads into MiXCR, producing one record per CDR3 protein. The sample records approximately 54,000 distinct CDR3 sequences, under 30% being singletons. This CDR3 has 14 amino acids. Per germline, CDR1 MNHEY and CDR2 SMNVEV (reference sequence). The chain couples TRBV27 to TRBJ2-7; D is possibly TRBD1 (5 bases). The specimen sequenced was naive CD8+ T cells from blood, with Jurkat cell RNA spiked in. Subset reported: FACS-sorted CD8+CD4-CCR7+CD45RA+ naive T cells. This receptor was identified in a human donor in good health. Some libraries in this study had Jurkat cell RNA spiked in. The CDR3 is CASSLSGPSCEQYF. The CDR3 nucleotides are TGTGCCAGCAGTTTATCGGGGCCCTCCTGCGAGCAGTACTTC.